The TCR beta chain under discussion was sequenced for a study of shared clonotypes between healthy human individuals. Study-level background: Samples came from two female and a few male donors aged 18 to 49.

V gave up 2 bases and J gave up 8 bases, with 19 bases separating them. The CDR3 extends over 15 amino acids. Germline V gives CDR1 GTSNPN, CDR2 SVGIG (reference sequence). This clone was seen just once. Its matching antigen is unknown. Roughly 99 million PBMCs were counted before genomic DNA extraction. Study-level results: Sampling involved blood alone; tissue repertoires likely differ. With few donors, the genetic and exposure-history diversity represented was limited.

Here immunoSEQ multiplex PCR was the method, and the copy in TCRdb shows in-frame clones only, minus some. The profile shows about 520,000 clones, around four fifths of them singletons. This receptor was obtained from a woman in her forties in good health. Some clones in this sample may be carry-over from other donors' samples. Sequencing input: PBMCs. The V and J genes are TRBV30 and TRBJ2-1; D unclear. The CDR3 loop reads CAWSTTPRRLDEQFF. CDR3 nucleotide sequence: TGTGCCTGGAGTACAACCCCTCGGCGCCTGGATGAGCAGTTCTTC.